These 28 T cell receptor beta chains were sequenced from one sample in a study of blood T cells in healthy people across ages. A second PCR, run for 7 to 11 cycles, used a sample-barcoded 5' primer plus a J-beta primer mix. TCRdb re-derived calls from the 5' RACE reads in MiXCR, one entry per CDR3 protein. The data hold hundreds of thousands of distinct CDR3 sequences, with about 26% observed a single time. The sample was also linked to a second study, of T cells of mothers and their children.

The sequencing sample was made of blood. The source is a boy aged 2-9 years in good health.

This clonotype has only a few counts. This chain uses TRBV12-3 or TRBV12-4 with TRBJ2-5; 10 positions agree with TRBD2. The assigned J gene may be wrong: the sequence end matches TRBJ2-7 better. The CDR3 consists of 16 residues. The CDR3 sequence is CASSFSTSGTTYEQYF. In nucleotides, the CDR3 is TGTGCCAGCAGTTTCTCCACTAGCGGGACCACCTACGAGCAGTACTTC.

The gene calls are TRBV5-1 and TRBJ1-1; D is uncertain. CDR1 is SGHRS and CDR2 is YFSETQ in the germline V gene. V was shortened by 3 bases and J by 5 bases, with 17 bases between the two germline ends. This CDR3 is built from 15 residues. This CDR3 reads CASSSTGTRWTEAFF. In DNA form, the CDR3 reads TGCGCCAGCAGCTCAACGGGCACTAGGTGGACTGAAGCTTTCTTT.

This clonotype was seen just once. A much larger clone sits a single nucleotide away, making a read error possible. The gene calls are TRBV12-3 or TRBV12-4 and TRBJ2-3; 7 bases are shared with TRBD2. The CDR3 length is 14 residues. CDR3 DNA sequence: TGTGCCAGCAGCACCGGGACTAACGCAGATACGGAGTATTTT. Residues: CASSTGTNADTEYF.

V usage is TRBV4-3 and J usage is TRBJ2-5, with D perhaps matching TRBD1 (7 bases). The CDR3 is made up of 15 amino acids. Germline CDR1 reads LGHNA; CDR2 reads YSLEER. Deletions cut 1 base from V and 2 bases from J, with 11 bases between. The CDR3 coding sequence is TGCGCCAGCAGCCAAGCGGGGGACAGACAAGAGACCCAGTACTTC. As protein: CASSQAGDRQETQYF.

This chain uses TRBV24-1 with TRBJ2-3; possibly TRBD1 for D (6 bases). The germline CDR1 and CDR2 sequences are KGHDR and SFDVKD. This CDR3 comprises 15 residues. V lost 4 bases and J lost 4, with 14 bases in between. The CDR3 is CATSEGAMLPDTQYF. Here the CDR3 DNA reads TGTGCCACCAGTGAGGGGGCTATGCTTCCAGATACGCAGTATTTT.

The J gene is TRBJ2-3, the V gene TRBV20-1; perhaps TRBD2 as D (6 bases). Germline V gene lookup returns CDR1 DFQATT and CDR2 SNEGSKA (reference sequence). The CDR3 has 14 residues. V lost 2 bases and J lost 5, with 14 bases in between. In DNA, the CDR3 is TGCAGTGCTAGATGGCGGGAAAGGGGAGATACGCAGTATTTT. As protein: CSARWRERGDTQYF.

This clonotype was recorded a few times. The CDR3 region is CSANFQGATNEKLFF. CDR3 in DNA: TGCAGTGCTAATTTCCAGGGGGCAACTAATGAAAAACTGTTTTTT. The V and J genes are TRBV20-1 and TRBJ1-4, with TRBD1 identical over 7 bases. The CDR3 is 15 residues long. Germline-derived CDR1 and CDR2 are DFQATT and SNEGSKA (reference sequence). Trimming took 4 bases from V and 0 from J; bases not matched to a gene: 5.

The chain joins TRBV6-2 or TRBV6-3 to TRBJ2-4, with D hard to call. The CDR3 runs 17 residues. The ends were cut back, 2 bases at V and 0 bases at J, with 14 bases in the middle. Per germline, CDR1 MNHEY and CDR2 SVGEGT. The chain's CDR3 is CASSYPPYREAKNIQYF. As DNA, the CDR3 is TGTGCCAGCAGTTACCCACCTTATCGTGAAGCCAAAAACATTCAGTACTTC.

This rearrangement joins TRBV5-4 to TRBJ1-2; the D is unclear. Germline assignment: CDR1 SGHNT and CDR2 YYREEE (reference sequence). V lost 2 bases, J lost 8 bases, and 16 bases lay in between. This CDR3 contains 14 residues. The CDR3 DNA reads TGTGCCAGCAGCTTAGAAAACAGCGTTGGAGGCTACACCTTC. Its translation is CASSLENSVGGYTF.

The CDR3 DNA reads as TGTGCCAGCACCAAAGGGGGCGCGGAGACCCAGTACTTC. Translation gives CASTKGGAETQYF. The rearrangement uses TRBV7-6 and TRBJ2-5, with 7 positions matching TRBD1. V was pared by 7 bases and J by 5 bases, with 7 bases of the junction left unmatched. CDR1 is SGHVS, CDR2 FNYEAQ, per germline. The length of the CDR3 is 13 residues.

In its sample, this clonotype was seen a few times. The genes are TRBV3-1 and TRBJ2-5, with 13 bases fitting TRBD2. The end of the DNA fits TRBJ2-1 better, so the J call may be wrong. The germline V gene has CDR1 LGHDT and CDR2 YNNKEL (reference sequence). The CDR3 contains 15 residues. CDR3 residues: CASSPRLAGGLEQFF. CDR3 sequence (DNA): TGTGCCAGCAGCCCTAGACTAGCGGGGGGCCTTGAGCAGTTCTTC.

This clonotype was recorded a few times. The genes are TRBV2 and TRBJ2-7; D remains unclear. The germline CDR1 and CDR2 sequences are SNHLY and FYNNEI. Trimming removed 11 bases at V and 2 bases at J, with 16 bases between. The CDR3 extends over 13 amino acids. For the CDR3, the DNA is TGTGCCGGCCGTCTCTCGGAAACCTACGAGCAGTACTTC. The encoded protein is CAGRLSETYEQYF.

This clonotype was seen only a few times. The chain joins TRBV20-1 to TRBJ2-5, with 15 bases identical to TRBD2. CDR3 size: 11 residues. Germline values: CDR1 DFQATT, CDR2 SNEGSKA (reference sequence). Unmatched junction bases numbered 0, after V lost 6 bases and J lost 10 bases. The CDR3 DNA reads TGCAGTGCGGGACTAGCGGGAGGCCAGTACTTC. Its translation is CSAGLAGGQYF.

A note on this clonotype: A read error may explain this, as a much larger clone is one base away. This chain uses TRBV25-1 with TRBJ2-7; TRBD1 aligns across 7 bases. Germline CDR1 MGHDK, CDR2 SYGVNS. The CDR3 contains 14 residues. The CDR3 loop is CASSETGTAYEQHF. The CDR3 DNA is TGTGCCAGCAGTGAGACCGGGACAGCCTACGAGCAGCACTTC.

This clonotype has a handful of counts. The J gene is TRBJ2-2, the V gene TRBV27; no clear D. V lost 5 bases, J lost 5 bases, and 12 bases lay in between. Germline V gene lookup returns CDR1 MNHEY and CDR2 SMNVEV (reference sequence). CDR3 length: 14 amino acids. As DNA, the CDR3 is TGTGCCAGCAGTCCGGTTAGGGTAACCGGGGAGCTGTTTTTT. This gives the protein CASSPVRVTGELFF.

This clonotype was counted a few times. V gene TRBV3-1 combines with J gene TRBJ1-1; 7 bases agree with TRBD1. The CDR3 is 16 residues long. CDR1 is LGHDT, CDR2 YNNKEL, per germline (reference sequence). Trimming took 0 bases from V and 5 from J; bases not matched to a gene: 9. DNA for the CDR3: TGTGCCAGCAGCCAAGATGGGGCAGGGGGGGGGACTGAAGCTTTCTTT. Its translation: CASSQDGAGGGTEAFF.

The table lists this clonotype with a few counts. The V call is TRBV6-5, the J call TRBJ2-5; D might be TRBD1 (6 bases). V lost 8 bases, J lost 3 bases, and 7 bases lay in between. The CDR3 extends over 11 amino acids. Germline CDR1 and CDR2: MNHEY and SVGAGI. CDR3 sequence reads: CASGQKETQYF. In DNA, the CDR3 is TGTGCCAGCGGACAGAAAGAGACCCAGTACTTC.

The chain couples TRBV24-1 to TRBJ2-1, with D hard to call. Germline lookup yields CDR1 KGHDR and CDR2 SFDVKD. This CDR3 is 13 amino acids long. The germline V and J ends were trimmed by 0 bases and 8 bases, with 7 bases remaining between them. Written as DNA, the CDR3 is TGTGCCACCAGTGATTTGGTTGGGGATGAGCAGTTCTTC. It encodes CATSDLVGDEQFF.

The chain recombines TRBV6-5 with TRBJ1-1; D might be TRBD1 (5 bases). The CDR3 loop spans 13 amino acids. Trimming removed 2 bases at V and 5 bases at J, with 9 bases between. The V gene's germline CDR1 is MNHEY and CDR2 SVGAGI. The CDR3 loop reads CASSYGGTTEAFF. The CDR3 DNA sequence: TGTGCCAGCAGTTACGGGGGGACGACTGAAGCTTTCTTT.

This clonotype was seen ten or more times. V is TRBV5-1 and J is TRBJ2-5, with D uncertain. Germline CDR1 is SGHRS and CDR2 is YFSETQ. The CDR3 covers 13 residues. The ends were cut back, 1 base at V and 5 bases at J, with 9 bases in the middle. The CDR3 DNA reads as TGCGCCAGCAGCTTGACGGGTCGGGAGACCCAGTACTTC. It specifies CASSLTGRETQYF.

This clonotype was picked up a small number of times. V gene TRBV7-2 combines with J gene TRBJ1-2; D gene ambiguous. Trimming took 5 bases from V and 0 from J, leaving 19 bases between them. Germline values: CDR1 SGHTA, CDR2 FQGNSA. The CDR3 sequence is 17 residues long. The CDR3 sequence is CASSEIARGRANYGYTF. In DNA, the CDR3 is TGTGCCAGCAGCGAGATTGCCCGAGGACGGGCTAACTATGGCTACACCTTC.

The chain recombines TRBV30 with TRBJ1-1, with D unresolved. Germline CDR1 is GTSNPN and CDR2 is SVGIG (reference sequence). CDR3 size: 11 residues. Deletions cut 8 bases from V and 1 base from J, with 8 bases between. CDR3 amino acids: CARRENTEAFF. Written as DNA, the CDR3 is TGTGCCCGCCGAGAGAACACTGAAGCTTTCTTT.

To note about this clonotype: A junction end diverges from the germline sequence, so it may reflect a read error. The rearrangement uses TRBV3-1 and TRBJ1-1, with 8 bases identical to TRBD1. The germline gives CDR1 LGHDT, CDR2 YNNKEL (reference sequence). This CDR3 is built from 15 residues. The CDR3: CASSQGGTLRDRTSF. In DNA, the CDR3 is TGTGCCAGCAGCCAAGGGGGGACACTCCGGGACAGGACAAGTTTT.

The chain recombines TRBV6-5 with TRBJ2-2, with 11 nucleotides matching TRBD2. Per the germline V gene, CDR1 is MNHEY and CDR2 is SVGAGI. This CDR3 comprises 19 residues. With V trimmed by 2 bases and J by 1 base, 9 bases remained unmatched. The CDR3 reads CASSYRGSGRAGNTGELFF. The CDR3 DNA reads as TGTGCCAGCAGTTACCGTGGTAGCGGGAGGGCTGGGAACACCGGGGAGCTGTTTTTT.

DNA for the CDR3: TGTGCCAGCAGTGAGTGGGGAGGCGTCTCCTACAAGCAGTACTTC. Translated, it gives CASSEWGGVSYKQYF. The chain combines TRBV2 with TRBJ2-5; a possible D gene is TRBD2 (6 bases). The CDR3 is 15 amino acids. Germline assignment: CDR1 SNHLY and CDR2 FYNNEI. Between the trimmed V and J ends, which lost 3 bases and 11 bases, there was a span of 22 bases.

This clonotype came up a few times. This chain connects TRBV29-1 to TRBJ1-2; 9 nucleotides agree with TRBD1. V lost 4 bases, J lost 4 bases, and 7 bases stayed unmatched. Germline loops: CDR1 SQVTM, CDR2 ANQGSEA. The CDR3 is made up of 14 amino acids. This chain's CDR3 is CSVVLGQGPYGYTF. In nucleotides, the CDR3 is TGCAGCGTTGTTTTGGGACAGGGTCCCTATGGCTACACCTTC.

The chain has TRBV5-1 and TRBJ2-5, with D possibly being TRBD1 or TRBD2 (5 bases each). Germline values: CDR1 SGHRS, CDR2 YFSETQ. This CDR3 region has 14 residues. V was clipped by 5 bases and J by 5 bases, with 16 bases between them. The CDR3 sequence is CASSPGTDVETQYF. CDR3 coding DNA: TGCGCCAGCAGTCCCGGGACCGATGTGGAGACCCAGTACTTC.

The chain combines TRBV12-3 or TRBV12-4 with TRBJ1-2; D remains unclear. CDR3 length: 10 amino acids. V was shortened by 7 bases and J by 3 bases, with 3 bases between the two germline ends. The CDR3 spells CASTHYGYTF. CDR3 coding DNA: TGTGCCAGCACCCACTATGGCTACACCTTC.